These 16 T cell receptor beta chains were all obtained from the same sample, sequenced in a study of T cell changes during pregnancy in multiple sclerosis. TCRdb's copy holds only in-frame clones and misses some; the assay was immunoSEQ multiplex PCR. Of 35,000 or so clones listed, around 90% are singletons. The material was CD4+ T cells from peripheral blood mononuclear cells, obtained before pregnancy. The receptors here all came from a female donor with multiple sclerosis, enrolled in a pregnancy study.

The chain combines TRBV7-8 with TRBJ2-3; 8 nucleotides agree with TRBD1. Looked up from germline, CDR1 is SGHVS and CDR2 is FQNEAQ. Losses at the gene ends were 5 bases for V and 1 base for J; bases not matched to a gene: 8. There are 16 residues in the CDR3. The chain's CDR3 is CASSGRQGIGTDTQYF. CDR3 sequence (DNA): TGTGCCAGCAGCGGACGACAGGGGATAGGCACAGATACGCAGTATTTT.

The J gene is TRBJ1-1, the V gene TRBV7-9; D is possibly TRBD1 (5 bases). Germline assignment: CDR1 SEHNR and CDR2 FQNEAQ (reference sequence). Deletions cut 6 bases from V and 4 bases from J, with 12 bases between. The CDR3 covers 13 residues. CDR3: CASSRMTATEAFF. CDR3 bases: TGTGCCAGCAGTCGTATGACAGCCACTGAAGCTTTCTTT.

The chain joins TRBV5-1 to TRBJ2-1, with D tentatively TRBD2 (5 bases). Trimming stripped 4 bases from V and 7 bases from J, with 12 bases between. This CDR3 contains 13 residues. The germline gives CDR1 SGHRS, CDR2 YFSETQ. The DNA of the CDR3 is TGCGCCAGCAGCACGGCGGGCGTGAATGAGCAGTTCTTC. Its translation: CASSTAGVNEQFF.

The chain joins TRBV7-2 to TRBJ2-7, with TRBD1 matching over 11 bases. V shed 5 bases, J shed 2 bases, and the junction held 5 bases outside the gene matches. The CDR3 has 15 amino acids. Germline CDR1 is SGHTA and CDR2 is FQGNSA. CDR3 sequence: CASSRGTGGTYEQYF. For the CDR3, the DNA is TGTGCCAGCAGCCGTGGGACAGGGGGGACCTACGAGCAGTACTTC.

This rearrangement joins TRBV6-6 to TRBJ2-1; D may be TRBD2 (5 bases). The germline gives CDR1 MNHNY, CDR2 SVGAGI (reference sequence). V lost 3 bases and J 6 bases, leaving 9 bases between the germline ends. This CDR3 spans 13 amino acids. CDR3 DNA sequence: TGTGCCAGCAGTTATAGCGCGGTCAATGAGCAGTTCTTC. Its translation is CASSYSAVNEQFF.

The rearrangement joins TRBV7-3 to TRBJ2-5; D is possibly TRBD1 (5 bases). CDR3 length equals 13 residues. CDR1 is SGHTA and CDR2 is FQGTGA in the germline V gene. V was cut by 5 bases and J by 4 bases, with 11 bases left in between. In DNA, the CDR3 is TGTGCCAGCAGCGTGCAGGGTGGAGAGACCCAGTACTTC. Its translation is CASSVQGGETQYF.

The V call is TRBV7-9, the J call TRBJ2-1; D is unresolved. CDR3 size: 12 residues. Germline V gene sequence: CDR1 SEHNR, CDR2 FQNEAQ (reference sequence). V was pared by 5 bases and J by 7 bases, with 9 bases between. The CDR3 reads CASSRVRNEQFF. CDR3 DNA sequence: TGTGCCAGCAGCCGAGTCAGGAATGAGCAGTTCTTC. Full variable domain (missing parts from reference TRBV7-9 and TRBJ2-1): DTGVSQNPRHKITKRGQNVTFRCDPISEHNRLYWYRQTLGQGPEFLTYFQNEAQLEKSRLLSDRFSAERPKGSFSTLEIQRTEQGDSAMYLCASSRVRNEQFFGPGTRLTVL.

The chain has TRBV30 and TRBJ1-4, with 10 bases fitting TRBD1. Trimming removed 5 bases from V and 8 bases from J; junction bases left unmatched: 8. CDR1 is GTSNPN, CDR2 SVGIG, per germline (reference sequence). This CDR3 has 14 amino acids. In DNA, the CDR3 is TGTGCCTGGGGTGGACAGGGGGGGCCGGAAAAACTGTTTTTT. This gives the protein CAWGGQGGPEKLFF. Drawing the rest from reference TRBV30 and TRBJ1-4, the complete variable domain is SQTIHQWPATLVQPVGSPLSLECTVEGTSNPNLYWYRQAAGRGLQLLFYSVGIGQISSEVPQNLSASRPQDRQFILSSKKLLLSDSGFYLCAWGGQGGPEKLFFGSGTQLSVL.

CDR3 sequence (DNA): TGTGCTTCTGGCGAGAGGGCCACCGGGGAGCTGTTTTTT. Protein: CASGERATGELFF. This chain uses TRBV19 with TRBJ2-2; D possibly corresponds to TRBD2 (5 bases). This CDR3 comprises 13 residues. Germline V gene lookup returns CDR1 LNHDA and CDR2 SQIVND (reference sequence).

The CDR3 is CASSIFAGMGEQFF. As DNA, the CDR3 is TGTGCCAGTAGTATTTTCGCGGGGATGGGGGAGCAGTTCTTC. The chain links TRBV19 to TRBJ2-1, with TRBD2 as a possible D gene (6 bases). Germline V lookup: CDR1 LNHDA, CDR2 SQIVND (reference sequence). V shed 3 bases and J shed 10 bases, with 16 bases lying between them. This CDR3 comprises 14 residues.

V and J are TRBV30 and TRBJ2-5; no clear D gene. The length of the CDR3 is 13 residues. With 0 bases removed from V and 4 bases from J, the gap between germline ends came to 9 bases. Germline assignment: CDR1 GTSNPN and CDR2 SVGIG (reference sequence). DNA of the CDR3: TGTGCCTGGAGTGTGCAGGATTCAGAGACCCAGTACTTC. Translation gives CAWSVQDSETQYF.

This clone was detected a few times. The genes are TRBV11-2 and TRBJ2-7; TRBD2 matches at 10 bases. This CDR3 spans 16 amino acids. Per the germline V gene, CDR1 is SGHAT and CDR2 is FQNNGV. The V gene end was trimmed by 6 bases and the J gene end by 2 bases; junction bases not matched to a gene: 10. The CDR3, as DNA: TGTGCCAGCAGACACCCCCGGACTAGCGGACCCTACGAGCAGTACTTC. This translates into CASRHPRTSGPYEQYF.

The chain is built from TRBV29-1 and TRBJ2-3, with 7 positions matching TRBD1. The junction had 9 bases not matched to a gene; V was cut back by 8 bases and J by 1 base. From germline, CDR1 is SQVTM and CDR2 ANQGSEA. The CDR3 runs to 14 residues. Here the CDR3 reads CSLTPDRGTDTQYF. The CDR3 coding sequence is TGCAGCCTTACCCCTGACAGGGGCACAGATACGCAGTATTTT.

The chain joins TRBV20-1 to TRBJ1-2; TRBD1 is a possible D gene (6 bases). The V gene lost 7 bases and the J gene lost 8 bases, with 14 bases spanning the gap. The CDR3 length is 11 residues. CDR1 and CDR2 (germline): DFQATT, SNEGSKA (reference sequence). The CDR3: CSVSGADGYTF. CDR3 DNA sequence: TGCAGTGTTTCAGGGGCCGACGGCTACACCTTC.

The rearrangement links TRBV9 to TRBJ2-2; D is possibly TRBD2 (5 bases). Trimming pared 0 bases from V and 5 bases from J, leaving 11 bases between. CDR3 length: 15 residues. The germline CDR1 and CDR2 sequences are SGDLS and YYNGEE. The DNA of the CDR3 is TGTGCCAGCAGCGTAGAGGGTCTAGCAACCGGGGAGCTGTTTTTT. Translation gives CASSVEGLATGELFF.

The chain carries TRBV5-4 and TRBJ1-4, with 7 bases identical to TRBD1. This CDR3 has 14 residues. Germline CDR1 is SGHNT and CDR2 is YYREEE (reference sequence). V lost 4 bases and J lost 3; bases outside the gene matches: 3. In DNA form, the CDR3 reads TGTGCCAGCAGCCCCGGGACAGCTAATGAAAAACTGTTTTTT. Amino acid sequence: CASSPGTANEKLFF.